The next 16 T cell receptor beta chains were all read from a single sample in a study of T cell clonality in common variable immunodeficiency. Data came from immunoSEQ multiplex PCR; TCRdb stores just in-frame clones and leaves some out. This sample includes roughly 50,000 clones with no singletons; its ten biggest clones take up 3% to 3.5%. Specimen: peripheral blood mononuclear cells. These receptors originate from a person aged 18 to 70 in good health.

This clone was found many times. The read finishes 3 residues shy of the CDR3 end, and the germline J gene is used to complete it. The chain uses TRBV7-2 and TRBJ1-2; D uncertain. Per germline, CDR1 SGHTA and CDR2 FQGNSA. The CDR3 extends over 15 amino acids. The CDR3 protein is CASSPIAGGLYDYTF. CDR3 bases read: TGTGCCAGCAGTCCAATAGCGGGAGGCCTCTACGAC.

This clone has a count of ten or more. The read gets to within 3 residues of the CDR3 end, and the germline J gene fills in the rest. The chain has TRBV5-5 and TRBJ1-5; no clear D gene. Trimming removed 0 bases at V and 6 bases at J, with 13 bases between. The CDR3 has 15 residues. Germline V gene data show CDR1 as SGHKS and CDR2 as YYEKEE (reference sequence). CDR3 bases read: TGTGCCAGCAGCTTGGCCAGCGACCCACCTCAGCCC. Protein product: CASSLASDPPQP. The entire CDR3 protein is CASSLASDPPQPQHF.

This clone was counted at least ten times. The read stops 3 residues short of the end of the CDR3; the missing end is completed from the germline J gene. The rearrangement links TRBV7-9 to TRBJ1-2; no clear D. Trimming removed 0 bases at V and 4 bases at J, with 6 bases between. Germline lookup yields CDR1 SEHNR and CDR2 FQNEAQ (reference sequence). The CDR3 length is 13 residues. Here the CDR3 reads CASSLAGFYGYTF. CDR3 bases read: TGTGCCAGCAGCTTAGCAGGGTTCTATGGC.

Comment on this clone: Read data end 3 residues before the CDR3 end; the end is taken from the germline J gene. The chain carries TRBV19 and TRBJ2-3, with 11 positions matching TRBD1. This CDR3 comprises 16 residues. Looked up from germline, CDR1 is LNHDA and CDR2 is SQIVND (reference sequence). CDR3 DNA (partial): TGTGCCAGTAGTACGGCCGGGACAGGGGGGAATCAGCCG. The encoded protein is CASSTAGTGGNQP. The entire CDR3 is CASSTAGTGGNQPQYF.

At least ten counts were recorded for this clone. The read ends 3 residues early relative to the CDR3; the germline J gene fills the gap. The rearrangement joins TRBV29-1 to TRBJ1-5, with D perhaps matching TRBD1 (5 bases). This CDR3 has 18 residues. V shed 5 bases and J shed 0 bases, with 23 bases lying between them. The germline V gene has CDR1 SQVTM and CDR2 ANQGSEA. The sequenced part of the CDR3 DNA is TGCAGCGTTCAAAACATTACAGGCTCCGGTTATAGCAATCAGCCC. Encoded protein: CSVQNITGSGYSNQP. The whole CDR3 region reads CSVQNITGSGYSNQPQHF.

Ten or more counts support this clone. The CDR3 spells CASSIRQGASGNTIYF. CDR3 DNA (partial): TGTGCCAGTAGTATTCGACAGGGAGCATCTGGAAACACC. V usage is TRBV19 and J usage is TRBJ1-3, with 7 bases that match TRBD1. The read finishes 3 residues shy of the CDR3 end, and the germline J gene is used to complete it. The CDR3 has 16 residues. CDR1 LNHDA and CDR2 SQIVND come from the germline V gene (reference sequence). The junction had 6 bases not matched to a gene; V was cut back by 3 bases and J by 1 base.

Notes on this clone: The read halts 3 residues ahead of the CDR3 end, with the missing end drawn from the germline J gene. The chain carries TRBV5-5 and TRBJ2-7; 8 nucleotides align to TRBD1. Germline V gene data show CDR1 as SGHKS and CDR2 as YYEKEE (reference sequence). Trimming cost V 4 bases and J 2 bases; bases outside gene matches: 5. The CDR3 runs 14 residues. CDR3 region: CASSPDRAPYEQYF. Partial CDR3 DNA: TGTGCCAGCAGCCCGGACAGGGCGCCCTACGAG.

This clone has a count of ten or more. Sequencing ends 3 residues short of the CDR3 end; the germline J gene provides the rest. J is TRBJ2-2 and V is TRBV20-1; the D is unclear. CDR1 DFQATT and CDR2 SNEGSKA come from the germline V gene (reference sequence). V lost 6 bases to trimming and J lost 5 bases, with 10 bases between them. CDR3 length equals 12 residues. The chain's CDR3 is CSAPDFTGELFF. The sequenced CDR3 bases are TGCAGTGCACCAGATTTTACCGGGGAG.

This clone occurred many times. The part of the CDR3 DNA that was read is TGTGCCAGTAGTATCGGCGGGGATTCCTACGAG. It is translated as CASSIGGDSYE. From start to end, the CDR3 is CASSIGGDSYEQYF. The chain has TRBV19 and TRBJ2-7; weak D call: TRBD2 (6 bases). The sequenced fragment ends 3 residues before the CDR3 boundary, so the rest is inferred from the germline J gene. This CDR3 spans 14 amino acids. The germline V gene has CDR1 LNHDA and CDR2 SQIVND (reference sequence). Trimming shortened V by 3 bases and J by 1 base, and 10 bases separated the two germline ends. Filled out from reference TRBV19 and TRBJ2-7, the complete variable domain reads DGGITQSPKYLFRKEGQNVTLSCEQNLNHDAMYWYRQDPGQGLRLIYYSQIVNDFQKGDIAEGYSVSREKKESFPLTVTSAQKNPTAFYLCASSIGGDSYEQYFGPGTRLTVT.

This clone was picked up many times. The read ends 3 residues shy of where the CDR3 ends; the end is completed using the germline J gene. This rearrangement joins TRBV20-1 to TRBJ1-2; D may be TRBD1 (6 bases). Germline CDR1 DFQATT, CDR2 SNEGSKA (reference sequence). The length of the CDR3 is 13 residues. Trimming left V 3 bases short and J 7 bases short, with 15 bases between. The CDR3 protein is CSASTAGVVGYTF. CDR3 DNA, as far as it was read: TGCAGTGCTAGTACGGCAGGGGTCGTTGGC.

This clone came up many times. Coverage ceases 3 residues before the CDR3 finishes, and the germline J gene fills in the end. The chain carries TRBV19 and TRBJ2-7, with 7 bases matching TRBD1. V lost 3 bases to trimming and J lost 5 bases; unmatched junction nucleotides: 7. CDR3 length: 14 amino acids. CDR1 and CDR2 (germline): LNHDA, SQIVND (reference sequence). The part of the CDR3 DNA that was read is TGTGCCAGTAGTATCCGACAGGGTTCCGACGAG. Protein sequence: CASSIRQGSDE. The CDR3 in full is CASSIRQGSDEQYF.

A few counts support this clone. Here the CDR3 reads CASSPPGLQETQYF. The DNA read from the CDR3 is TGCGCCAGCAGCCCTCCGGGACTACAAGAGACG. The chain employs TRBV5-1 and TRBJ2-3, with TRBD2 matching over 7 bases. The read finishes 3 residues shy of the CDR3 end, and the germline J gene is used to complete it. This CDR3 is built from 14 residues. Germline lookup yields CDR1 SGHRS and CDR2 YFSETQ.

This clone was seen a few times. The read finishes 3 residues shy of the CDR3 end, and the germline J gene is used to complete it. This chain joins TRBV11-1 and TRBJ2-5, with a tentative D call TRBD1 (5 bases). Germline CDR1 reads SGHAT; CDR2 reads FQDESV (reference sequence). The V end was cut by 1 base, the J end by 4 bases, with 13 bases between. The CDR3 is 15 amino acids. The sequenced part of the CDR3 DNA is TGTGCCAGCAGCTTAGGTGGCAGGGTGGGAGAGACC. Its protein is CASSLGGRVGET. The complete CDR3 protein is CASSLGGRVGETQYF.

This clone was counted many times. The observed sequence ends 3 residues before the CDR3 terminus, with the missing tail filled in from the germline J gene. This chain connects TRBV7-9 to TRBJ1-2; 11 nucleotides align to TRBD1. Looked up from germline, CDR1 is SEHNR and CDR2 is FQNEAQ (reference sequence). The CDR3 runs 14 residues. Partial CDR3 DNA: TGTGCCAGCGGGATTGGGACAGGGGGAGAAGGC. It translates to CASGIGTGGEG. The complete CDR3 sequence is CASGIGTGGEGYTF.

At least ten counts were recorded for this clone. The read is 3 residues too short to cover the CDR3 end, so that end is filled in from the germline J gene. The V gene is TRBV7-2, the J gene TRBJ2-7; D perhaps matches TRBD2 (5 bases). This CDR3 has 14 residues. Germline V gene lookup returns CDR1 SGHTA and CDR2 FQGNSA. Trimming left V 1 base short and J 5 bases short, with 12 bases between. CDR3 bases read: TGTGCCAGCAGCTTAGTTCCGGGGATCAACGAG. It yields the protein CASSLVPGINE. In full, the CDR3 is CASSLVPGINEQYF.

This clone came up many times. The read ends 3 residues shy of where the CDR3 ends; the end is completed using the germline J gene. At the DNA level, this CDR3 is encoded by other sequences in the same sample as well. This chain connects TRBV20-1 to TRBJ1-3; 8 bases match TRBD1. Trimming at V came to 3 bases and at J to 8 bases, leaving 6 bases not matched to a gene. Germline lookup yields CDR1 DFQATT and CDR2 SNEGSKA (reference sequence). The CDR3 has 13 residues. The CDR3: CSARTGVGDTIYF. The part of the CDR3 DNA that was read is TGCAGTGCTAGGACAGGGGTCGGTGACACC.